This TCR beta chain was found in a study of blood T cell repertoires in COVID-19. As originally analysed: Amplified reference gene primers provided the basis for estimating nucleated cell counts. Assay: immunoSEQ multiplex PCR; the TCRdb copy retains only in-frame clones and omits some. The V and J calls and clone size were taken over from that table, and D and trimming were inferred from the DNA. The profile covers under 250,000 clones, with 80% to 90% appearing a single time and around 1.7% taken by the ten largest. CDR1 and CDR2 (germline): LNHDA, SQIVND (reference sequence). CDR3 length: 14 amino acids. Trimming cost V 8 bases and J 2 bases, with 13 bases left between them.

The chain is built from TRBV19 and TRBJ1-5, with D maybe TRBD1 (5 bases). Sequenced input: PBMCs or T cells enriched from blood (not recorded which). The TCR sequence derives from a man aged 35-49 years who had recovered from COVID-19. The CDR3 DNA is TGTGCCAGTCGGGGGACGGGAGGCAATCAGCCCCAGCATTTT. Protein sequence: CASRGTGGNQPQHF.